This TCR beta chain was recorded in a study of blood T cell repertoires in COVID-19. Background on the study: Acute and convalescent COVID-19 specimens originated in the United States, Italy and Spain. The analysed material was cDNA or gDNA that came from T cells, B-cell-depleted T cells, or PBMCs.

This CDR3 is 15 amino acids long. The germline V gene encodes CDR1 WSHSY and CDR2 SAAADI. V gave up 4 bases and J gave up 5 bases; unmatched junction bases: 10. Authors' analysis steps: Researchers report that nucleated cell counts were estimated from reference gene primer amplification. TCRdb's copy holds only in-frame clones and misses some; the assay was immunoSEQ multiplex PCR. V, J and clone size derive from that table, while D and trimming were established from the DNA sequence. The table shows under 200,000 clones, with 83% occurring only once. This clone appeared a single time. Sample: peripheral blood. The sequence was collected from a human donor in a cohort sampled during active COVID-19. The gene calls are TRBV10-2 and TRBJ2-5; 7 bases are shared with TRBD1. In DNA form, the CDR3 reads TGCGCCAGCAGTGCCGGGACAGTCGTTAGGGAGACCCAGTACTTC. Its translation is CASSAGTVVRETQYF.